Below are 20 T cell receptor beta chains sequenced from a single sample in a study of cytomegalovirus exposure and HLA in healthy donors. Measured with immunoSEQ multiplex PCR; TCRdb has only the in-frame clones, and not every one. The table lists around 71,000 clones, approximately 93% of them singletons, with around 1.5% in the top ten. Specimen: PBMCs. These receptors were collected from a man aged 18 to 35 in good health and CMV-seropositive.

CDR3 DNA sequence: TGTGCCAGCAGCTTAACCCTGACAGATGGAGAGACCCAGTACTTC. It specifies CASSLTLTDGETQYF. The chain employs TRBV5-6 and TRBJ2-5; TRBD1 might be the D (5 bases). Germline V gene data show CDR1 as SGHDT and CDR2 as YYEEEE. This CDR3 is built from 15 residues. The ends were cut back, 2 bases at V and 4 bases at J, with 15 bases in the middle. Complete variable domain (other parts from reference TRBV5-6 and TRBJ2-5): DAGVTQSPTHLIKTRGQQVTLRCSPKSGHDTVSWYQQALGQGPQFIFQYYEEEERQRGNFPDRFSGHQFPNYSSELNVNALLLGDSALYLCASSLTLTDGETQYFGPGTRLLVL.

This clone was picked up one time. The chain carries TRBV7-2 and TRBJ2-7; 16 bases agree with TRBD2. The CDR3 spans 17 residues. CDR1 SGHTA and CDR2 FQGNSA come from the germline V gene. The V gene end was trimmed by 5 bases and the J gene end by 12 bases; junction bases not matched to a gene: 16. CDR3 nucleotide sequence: TGTGCCAGCAGCAACCCCTCCGGGACTAGCGGGGGGGCCGGGGTGTACTTC. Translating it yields CASSNPSGTSGGAGVYF.

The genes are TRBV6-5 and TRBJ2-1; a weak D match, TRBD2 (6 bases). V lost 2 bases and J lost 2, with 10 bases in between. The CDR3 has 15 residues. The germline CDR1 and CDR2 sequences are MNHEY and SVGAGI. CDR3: CASSYGGLPYNEQFF. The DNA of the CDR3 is TGTGCCAGCAGTTACGGGGGACTGCCCTACAATGAGCAGTTCTTC.

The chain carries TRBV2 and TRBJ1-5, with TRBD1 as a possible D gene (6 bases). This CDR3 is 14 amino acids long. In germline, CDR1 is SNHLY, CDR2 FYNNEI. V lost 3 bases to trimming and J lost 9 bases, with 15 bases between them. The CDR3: CASSDRGQPGPQHF. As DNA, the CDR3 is TGTGCCAGCAGTGACAGGGGCCAACCGGGGCCCCAGCATTTT. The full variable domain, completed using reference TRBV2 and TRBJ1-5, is EPEVTQTPSHQVTQMGQEVILRCVPISNHLYFYWYRQILGQKVEFLVSFYNNEISEKSEIFDDQFSVERPDGSNFTLKIRSTKLEDSAMYFCASSDRGQPGPQHFGDGTRLSIL.

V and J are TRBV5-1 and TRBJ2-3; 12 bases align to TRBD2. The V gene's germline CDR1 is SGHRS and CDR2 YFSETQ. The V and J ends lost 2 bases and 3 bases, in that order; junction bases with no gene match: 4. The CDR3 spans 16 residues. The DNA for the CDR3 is TGCGCCAGCAGCTTTGGACTAGCGGGGCCAACAGATACGCAGTATTTT. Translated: CASSFGLAGPTDTQYF.

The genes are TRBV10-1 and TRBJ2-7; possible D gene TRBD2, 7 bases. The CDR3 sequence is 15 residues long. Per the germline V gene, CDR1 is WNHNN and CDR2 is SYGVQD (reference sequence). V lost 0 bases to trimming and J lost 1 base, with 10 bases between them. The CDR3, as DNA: TGCGCCAGCAGTGAGTCGAGGGGGGGGTCCTACGAGCAGTACTTC. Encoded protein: CASSESRGGSYEQYF.

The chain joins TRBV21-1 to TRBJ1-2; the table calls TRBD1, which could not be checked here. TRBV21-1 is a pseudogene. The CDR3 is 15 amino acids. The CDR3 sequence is CASCHRDSYNYGYTF. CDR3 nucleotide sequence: TGTGCCAGCTGCCATCGGGACAGCTATAACTATGGCTACACCTTC.

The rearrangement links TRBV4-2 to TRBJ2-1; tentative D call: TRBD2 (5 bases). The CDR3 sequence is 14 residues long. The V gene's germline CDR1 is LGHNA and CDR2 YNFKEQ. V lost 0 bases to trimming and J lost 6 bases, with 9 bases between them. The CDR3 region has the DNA TGTGCCAGCAGCCAAGATCAAGGAGGCAATGAGCAGTTCTTC. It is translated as CASSQDQGGNEQFF.

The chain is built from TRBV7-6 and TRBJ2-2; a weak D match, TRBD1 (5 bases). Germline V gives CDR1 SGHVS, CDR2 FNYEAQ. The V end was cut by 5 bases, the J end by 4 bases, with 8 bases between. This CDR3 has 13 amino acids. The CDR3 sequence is CASSQGSTGELFF. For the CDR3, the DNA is TGTGCCAGCAGCCAGGGTTCCACCGGGGAGCTGTTTTTT.

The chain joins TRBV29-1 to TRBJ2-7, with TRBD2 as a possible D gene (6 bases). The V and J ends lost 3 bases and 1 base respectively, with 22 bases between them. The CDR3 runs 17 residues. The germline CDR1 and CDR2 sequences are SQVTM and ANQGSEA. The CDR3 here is CSVDVLGSRDLSYEQYF. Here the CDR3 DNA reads TGCAGCGTTGACGTATTGGGGTCCCGGGACTTGTCCTACGAGCAGTACTTC.

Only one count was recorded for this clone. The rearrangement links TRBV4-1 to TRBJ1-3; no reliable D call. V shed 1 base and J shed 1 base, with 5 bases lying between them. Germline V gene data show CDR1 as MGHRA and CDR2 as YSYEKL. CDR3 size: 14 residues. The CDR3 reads CASSQVVSGNTIYF. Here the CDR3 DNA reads TGCGCCAGCAGCCAAGTAGTGTCTGGAAACACCATATATTTT.

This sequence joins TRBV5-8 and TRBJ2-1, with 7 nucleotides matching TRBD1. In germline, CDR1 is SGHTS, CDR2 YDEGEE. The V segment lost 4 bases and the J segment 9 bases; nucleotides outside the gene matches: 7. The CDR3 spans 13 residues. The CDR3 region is CASSPENRGEQFF. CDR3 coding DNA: TGTGCCAGCAGCCCGGAGAACAGGGGTGAGCAGTTCTTC.

The CDR3 loop is CASSWTPNEKLFF. The CDR3 bases are TGTGCCAGCAGTTGGACACCCAATGAAAAACTGTTTTTT. The chain recombines TRBV6-5 with TRBJ1-4, with D tentatively TRBD1 (5 bases). V lost 4 bases and J lost 5, with 8 bases in between. Germline V gene sequence: CDR1 MNHEY, CDR2 SVGAGI. The CDR3 contains 13 residues.

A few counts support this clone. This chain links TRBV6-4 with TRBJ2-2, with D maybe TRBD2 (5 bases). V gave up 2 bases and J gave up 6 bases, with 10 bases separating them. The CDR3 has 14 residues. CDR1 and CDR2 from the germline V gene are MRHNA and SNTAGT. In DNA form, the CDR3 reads TGTGCCAGCAGTGACGTTCCAGCGGCCGGGGAGCTGTTTTTT. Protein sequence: CASSDVPAAGELFF.

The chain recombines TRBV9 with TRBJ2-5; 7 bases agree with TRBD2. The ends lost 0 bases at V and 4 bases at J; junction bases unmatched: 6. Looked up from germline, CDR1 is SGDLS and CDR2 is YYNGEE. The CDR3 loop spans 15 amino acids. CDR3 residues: CASSVVPGGGETQYF. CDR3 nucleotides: TGTGCCAGCAGCGTAGTCCCGGGGGGAGGAGAGACCCAGTACTTC.

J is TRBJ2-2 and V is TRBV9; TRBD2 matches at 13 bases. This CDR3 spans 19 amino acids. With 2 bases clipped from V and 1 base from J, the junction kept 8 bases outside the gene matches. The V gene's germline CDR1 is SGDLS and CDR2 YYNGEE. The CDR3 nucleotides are TGTGCCAGCAGCGTCCGGTCCGGGACTAGCGGGATGAACACCGGGGAGCTGTTTTTT. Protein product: CASSVRSGTSGMNTGELFF.

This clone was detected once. The CDR3 nucleotides read TGTGCCAGTAGTATACTTGAGCCAGGTAGGGATACGCAGTATTTT. Its translation: CASSILEPGRDTQYF. This rearrangement joins TRBV19 to TRBJ2-3; D remains ambiguous. Germline values: CDR1 LNHDA, CDR2 SQIVND (reference sequence). V was clipped by 2 bases and J by 6 bases, with 15 bases between them. The CDR3 is 15 residues long.

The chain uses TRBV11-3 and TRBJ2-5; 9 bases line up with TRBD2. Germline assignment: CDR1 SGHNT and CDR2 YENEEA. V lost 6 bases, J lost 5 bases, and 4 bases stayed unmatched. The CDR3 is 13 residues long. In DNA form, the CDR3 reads TGTGCCAGCAGTAGGACTAGCGATGAGACCCAGTACTTC. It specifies CASSRTSDETQYF.

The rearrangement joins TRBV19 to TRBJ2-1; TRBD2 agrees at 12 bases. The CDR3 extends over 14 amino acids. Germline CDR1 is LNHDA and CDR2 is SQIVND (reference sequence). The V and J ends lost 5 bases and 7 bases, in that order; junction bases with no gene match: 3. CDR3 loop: CASSRLAGGNEQFF. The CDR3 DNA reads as TGTGCCAGTAGTCGGCTAGCGGGAGGGAATGAGCAGTTCTTC.

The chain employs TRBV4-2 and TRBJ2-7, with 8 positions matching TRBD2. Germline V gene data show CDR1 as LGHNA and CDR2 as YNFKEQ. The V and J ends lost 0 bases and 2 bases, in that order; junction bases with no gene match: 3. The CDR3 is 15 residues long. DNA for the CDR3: TGTGCCAGCAGCCAAGATCTAGCGGGCACCTACGAGCAGTACTTC. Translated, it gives CASSQDLAGTYEQYF.